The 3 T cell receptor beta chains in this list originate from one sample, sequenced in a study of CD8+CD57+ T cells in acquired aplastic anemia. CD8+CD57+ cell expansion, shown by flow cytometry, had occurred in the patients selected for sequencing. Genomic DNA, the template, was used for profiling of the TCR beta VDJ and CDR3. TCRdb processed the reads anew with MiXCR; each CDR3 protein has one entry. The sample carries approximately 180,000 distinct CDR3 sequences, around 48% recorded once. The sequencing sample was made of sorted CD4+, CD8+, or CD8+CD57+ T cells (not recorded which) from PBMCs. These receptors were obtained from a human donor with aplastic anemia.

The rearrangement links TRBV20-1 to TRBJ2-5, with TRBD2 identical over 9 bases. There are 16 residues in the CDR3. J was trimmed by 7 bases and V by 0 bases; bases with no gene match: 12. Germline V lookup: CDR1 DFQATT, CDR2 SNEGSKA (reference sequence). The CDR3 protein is CSARDPAGGEIATQYF. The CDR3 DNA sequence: TGCAGTGCTAGAGACCCAGCGGGGGGCGAGATTGCGACCCAGTACTTC.

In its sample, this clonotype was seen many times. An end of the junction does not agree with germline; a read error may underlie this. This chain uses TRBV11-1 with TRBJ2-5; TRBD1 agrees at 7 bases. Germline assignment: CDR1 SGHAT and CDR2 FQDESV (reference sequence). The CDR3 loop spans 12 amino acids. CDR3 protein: CASSQGVGQVHF. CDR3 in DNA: TGTGCCAGCAGCCAAGGAGTAGGACAGGTGCACTTC.

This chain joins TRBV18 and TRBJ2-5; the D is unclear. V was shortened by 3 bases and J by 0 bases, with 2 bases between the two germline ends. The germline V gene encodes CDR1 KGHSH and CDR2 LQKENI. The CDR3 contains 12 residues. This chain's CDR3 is CASSPYQETQYF. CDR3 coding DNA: TGTGCCAGCTCACCGTACCAAGAGACCCAGTACTTC.